Included here is one TCR beta chain sequence, with context. This entry belongs to a study of blood T cell repertoires in COVID-19. Overall study context: The study drew acute and convalescent COVID-19 samples from the United States, Italy and Spain. The cDNA or gDNA used as material had been derived from T cells, B-cell-depleted T cells, or PBMCs.

CDR1 and CDR2 (germline): MDHEN, SYDVKM. Trimming stripped 6 bases from V and 5 bases from J, with 7 bases between. The CDR3 sequence is 11 residues long. Original processing notes: The authors estimated nucleated cell counts from reference gene primer amplification. The repertoire was sequenced with immunoSEQ multiplex PCR; TCRdb's copy has only in-frame clones and lacks some. V and J calls and clone size follow that table, whereas D and trimming were derived from the DNA. The table shows roughly 250,000 clones, with 85% to 90% occurring only once. The TCR sequence derives from a man younger than 45 with acute or convalescent COVID-19. This rearrangement joins TRBV28 to TRBJ1-1; D gene uncertain. The sequenced material came from peripheral blood. The CDR3 here is CASSPGTEAFF. In nucleotides, the CDR3 is TGTGCCAGCAGCCCCGGGACTGAAGCTTTCTTT.